This T cell receptor beta chain was retrieved from a study of identical twins. Notes on the study in general: Insertion counts were lower in abundant cord blood beta clonotypes, a trend that memory repertoires did not show. Conclusions rested on cross-sectional statistics rather than following the same donors.

Regarding this clonotype: Its antigen is as yet unknown.

Deletions cut 0 bases from V and 6 bases from J, with 16 bases between. CDR1 DFQATT and CDR2 SNEGSKA come from the germline V gene (reference sequence). The CDR3 contains 15 residues. TCRdb processed the 5' RACE reads anew with MiXCR; each CDR3 protein has one entry. The sample has about 700,000 distinct CDR3 sequences, under 9% seen once; the top ten hold around 0.95%. These data also featured in a second study, about yellow fever vaccine responses in identical twins.

The TCR was taken from a woman aged 18-30 years in good health. The chain carries TRBV20-1 and TRBJ2-3; D is perhaps TRBD2 (6 bases). Sample: PBMCs. The CDR3: CSARDYREFGDTQYF. The CDR3 nucleotides are TGCAGTGCTAGAGATTACCGGGAGTTTGGTGATACGCAGTATTTT.